Listed below are T cell receptor beta chains from one sample, sequenced in a study of OX40 agonist ivuxolimab in advanced cancers. Sequencing was performed with immunoSEQ multiplex PCR; in TCRdb, only in-frame clones are kept and a portion is missing. The sample has 55,000 to 70,000 clones; 80% to 85% are singletons. Here the sequenced sample was CD4+ or CD8+ T cells sorted from blood, taken in a trial of the OX40 agonist ivuxolimab. These receptors were taken from an adult with an advanced solid tumor such as melanoma, head and neck, liver or kidney cancer. CDR3s include the opening cysteine and the closing phenylalanine or tryptophan. A D gene is named only where the DNA matches it firmly. Clone size is shown for a subset of rows, as once, few, many or a class of expanded clone.

>TRBJ2-5|TRBV7-9|15|-|-
TGTGCCAGCAGCTTACCCCCCGGAGGGGCTGAGACCCAGTACTTC
CASSLPPGGAETQYF
>TRBJ2-7|TRBV6-6|14|-|-
TGTGCCAGCAGTTATTGGCCTCAGGGGAACGAGCAGTACTTC
CASSYWPQGNEQYF
>TRBJ2-7|TRBV6-5|15|-|-
TGTGCCAGCAGTTACAGATGGGAAGGAAGCTACGAGCAGTACTTC
CASSYRWEGSYEQYF
>TRBJ2-7|TRBV5-1|14|once|TRBD2
TGCGCCAGCCGGGAGGGGGTTTCACCCTACGAGCAGTACTTC
CASREGVSPYEQYF
>TRBJ1-3|TRBV27|14|-|-
TGTGCCAGCAAGCTACAGGGTTCTGGAAACACCATATATTTT
CASKLQGSGNTIYF
>TRBJ1-2|TRBV9|14|-|-
TGTGCCAGCAGCGTCACAGGAGCTAACTATGGCTACACCTTC
CASSVTGANYGYTF
>TRBJ1-2|TRBV7-2|16|-|-
TGTGCCAGCAGCTTAGTAGGGGGGGCAGCTAACTATGGCTACACCTTC
CASSLVGGAANYGYTF
>TRBJ1-1|TRBV28|13|-|-
TGTGCCAGCAGTCCCAGGACAACGACTGAAGCTTTCTTT
CASSPRTTTEAFF
>TRBJ1-5|TRBV18|16|-|TRBD1
TGTGCCAGCTCACCACCAGGGACAGATAGCAATCAGCCCCAGCATTTT
CASSPPGTDSNQPQHF
>TRBJ2-2|TRBV4-1|16|-|-
TGCGCCAGCAGCCAAGGGGGGTGGCCGGACACCGGGGAGCTGTTTTTT
CASSQGGWPDTGELFF
>TRBJ1-3|TRBV7-6|13|-|-
TGTGCCAGCAGCTCGCAGACAGGAAACACCATATATTTT
CASSSQTGNTIYF
>TRBJ2-7|TRBV11-2|14|once|TRBD1
TGTGCCAGCAGCTTGGGGGACAGCCTCTACGAGCAGTACTTC
CASSLGDSLYEQYF
>TRBJ2-5|TRBV7-6|16|-|TRBD2
TGTGCCAGCAGCTTAGGGGGCGGGAGGGGAGGAGAGACCCAGTACTTC
CASSLGGGRGGETQYF
>TRBJ2-5|TRBV5-5|14|-|-
TGTGCCAGCAGCTCTTTGACTTTCCAAGAGACCCAGTACTTC
CASSSLTFQETQYF
>TRBJ2-5|TRBV6-5|14|-|TRBD1
TGTGCCAGCAGTGATCTCCGACAGGGAGAGACCCAGTACTTC
CASSDLRQGETQYF
>TRBJ2-4|TRBV6-5|14|-|-
TGTGCCAGCAGTTACGGGGACGGGGTAAACATTCAGTACTTC
CASSYGDGVNIQYF
>TRBJ1-1|TRBV2|13|-|-
TGTGCCAGCACGAAGGACGTGAACACTGAAGCTTTCTTT
CASTKDVNTEAFF
>TRBJ1-1|TRBV4-1|14|-|-
TGCGCCAGCAGCTCGCGGACCCTAGGCACTGAAGCTTTCTTT
CASSSRTLGTEAFF
>TRBJ2-7|TRBV10-1|14|-|-
TGCGCCAGCAGCCCCGGCCAGGGTTCCGGCGAGCAGTACTTC
CASSPGQGSGEQYF
>TRBJ1-6|TRBV10-3|15|-|-
TGTGCCATCAGCCCGGGGCCGACCTATAATTCACCCCTCCACTTT
CAISPGPTYNSPLHF
>TRBJ2-7|TRBV18|14|-|TRBD2
TGTGCCAGCTCACCACCGGGACTAGGCCACGAGCAGTACTTC
CASSPPGLGHEQYF
>TRBJ2-5|TRBV7-3|19|-|-
TGTGCCAGCAGCCAACCTAGCCTAGGCAAACCTTCGGACCAAGAGACCCAGTACTTC
CASSQPSLGKPSDQETQYF
>TRBJ1-2|TRBV2|14|-|-
TGTGCCAGCAGTGAAGCAGGGGATACCTATGGCTACACCTTC
CASSEAGDTYGYTF
>TRBJ1-2|TRBV19|15|-|-
TGTGCCAGACCCGTTGGACAAGAACAGGGCTATGGCTACACCTTC
CARPVGQEQGYGYTF
>TRBJ1-5|TRBV7-2|15|-|-
TGTGCCAGCAGTCCTTCGGGGATTAGCAATCAGCCCCAGCATTTT
CASSPSGISNQPQHF
>TRBJ2-7|TRBV5-3|13|-|-
TGTGCCAGCAGCTTGTATCAGCAGTACGAGCAGTACTTC
CASSLYQQYEQYF
>TRBJ2-3|TRBV6-7|16|-|TRBD2
TGTGCCAGCAGAACCGGGACTACCAGACCCACAGATACGCAGTATTTT
CASRTGTTRPTDTQYF
>TRBJ2-1|TRBV2|16|-|-
TGTGCCAGCAGTGAATGGGGCCAGGGCTCCTACAATGAGCAGTTCTTC
CASSEWGQGSYNEQFF
>TRBJ1-5|TRBV18|16|few|-
TGTGCCAGCTCACCGCCACTCGCGTGGGGCAATCAGCCCCAGCATTTT
CASSPPLAWGNQPQHF
>TRBJ2-4|TRBV4-1|16|-|-
TGCGCCAGCAGCCAAGGAACCGGGACAAAGGAAAACATTCAGTACTTC
CASSQGTGTKENIQYF
>TRBJ2-6|TRBV19|14|-|-
TGTGCCAGTAAAACCAGCTCTGGGGCCAACGTCCTGACTTTC
CASKTSSGANVLTF
>TRBJ1-2|TRBV14|13|-|-
TGTGCCAGCAGCCTAGGCAGGGAGGTCGGCTACACCTTC
CASSLGREVGYTF
>TRBJ2-7|TRBV6-1|14|-|TRBD2
TGTGCCAGCAGGCGGCGGGGGGCGAACTACGAGCAGTACTTC
CASRRRGANYEQYF
>TRBJ1-5|TRBV2|14|-|-
TGTGCCAGCGGGGTTAGCAGGTTGGGCCAGCCCCAGCATTTT
CASGVSRLGQPQHF
>TRBJ2-3|TRBV25-1|13|-|-
TGTGCCAGCAGTGACCCAAGTCTCCTTGAGACGTATTTT
CASSDPSLLETYF